The 18 T cell receptor beta chains below were found in one sample sequenced in a study of blood T cell repertoires in COVID-19. Sequenced by immunoSEQ multiplex PCR; TCRdb stores in-frame clones only, minus some. The sample consists of fewer than 90,000 clones, about 95% of them appearing once. The sample comprised peripheral blood. The receptors were sampled from a human donor with active COVID-19. The donor label of this sample is uncertain.

This chain joins TRBV6-7 and TRBJ2-7; TRBD2 matches 14 bases. TRBV6-7 is reported as an ORF; its role is uncertain. CDR3 length equals 15 residues. After removal of 9 bases from V and 5 bases from J, the junction contained 9 bases not matched to a gene. The CDR3 bases are TGTGCCAGAGGACAGGGGACTAGCGGGGGACACGAGCAGTACTTC. Its translation is CARGQGTSGGHEQYF.

Regarding this clone: A junction boundary mismatches the germline segment, possibly from a read error. The rearrangement links TRBV10-2 to TRBJ1-4; D might be TRBD1 (5 bases). Germline CDR1 WSHSY, CDR2 SAAADI. The CDR3 length is 12 residues. CDR3 sequence (DNA): TGCGCCAGGGGACTTCAACGGGGAAAAACTGTTTTT. Translation gives CARGLQRGKTVF.

The chain employs TRBV18 and TRBJ1-1; D not resolved. V lost 4 bases and J 3 bases, leaving 12 bases between the germline ends. CDR3 length equals 14 residues. Germline V gives CDR1 KGHSH, CDR2 LQKENI. The CDR3 DNA is TGTGCCAGCTCACAATCGGGAGCGGACACTGAAGCTTTCTTT. It is translated as CASSQSGADTEAFF.

The CDR3 DNA is TGTGCCAGCAGTCCCGGGACAGGGAAGGAAAAACTGTTTTTT. It translates to CASSPGTGKEKLFF. J is TRBJ1-4 and V is TRBV28; the match to TRBD1 covers 9 bases. Unmatched junction bases numbered 6, after V lost 5 bases and J lost 8 bases. The CDR3 is made up of 14 amino acids. Germline CDR1 reads MDHEN; CDR2 reads SYDVKM.

This chain links TRBV29-1 with TRBJ2-1; either TRBD1 or TRBD2 may fit D (5 bases each). CDR1 is SQVTM and CDR2 is ANQGSEA in the germline V gene. The CDR3 contains 13 residues. V dropped 7 bases and J dropped 3 bases, with 13 bases sitting between them. The CDR3 sequence is CSGGDSFYNEQFF. Here the CDR3 DNA reads TGCAGCGGGGGAGACAGCTTCTACAATGAGCAGTTCTTC.

The chain joins TRBV4-1 to TRBJ1-6, with 7 bases identical to TRBD1. The CDR3 has 16 residues. V lost 2 bases and J lost 10; bases outside the gene matches: 11. In germline, CDR1 is MGHRA, CDR2 YSYEKL. The CDR3 protein is CASSQTGAGGKSPLHF. The CDR3, as DNA: TGCGCCAGCAGCCAAACGGGGGCAGGGGGTAAGTCACCCCTCCACTTT.

The V and J genes are TRBV2 and TRBJ1-2, with 9 bases identical to TRBD1. Per germline, CDR1 SNHLY and CDR2 FYNNEI. J gave up 4 bases and V 9 bases, and 9 bases lay outside the gene matches. This CDR3 has 14 residues. CDR3 protein: CASSRDRALYGYTF. CDR3 sequence (DNA): TGTGCCAGTTCTAGGGACAGGGCCCTCTATGGCTACACCTTC.

The chain employs TRBV4-3 and TRBJ2-1; 7 positions match TRBD2. CDR3 length: 15 amino acids. CDR1 is LGHNA and CDR2 is YSLEER in the germline V gene. V lost 0 bases, J lost 8 bases, and 7 bases stayed unmatched. The DNA of the CDR3 is TGCGCCAGCAGCCAAGAGGCTAGCGGTACCCATGAGCAGTTCTTC. The encoded protein is CASSQEASGTHEQFF.

This chain links TRBV28 with TRBJ1-5, with TRBD1 matching 7 bases. The CDR3 spans 16 residues. The germline gives CDR1 MDHEN, CDR2 SYDVKM. Trimming cost V 5 bases and J 1 base; bases outside gene matches: 8. The CDR3: CASSVTGTVSNQPQHF. Written as DNA, the CDR3 is TGTGCCAGCAGTGTCACCGGGACAGTAAGCAATCAGCCCCAGCATTTT.

The chain joins TRBV12-3 or TRBV12-4 to TRBJ2-3, with D possibly being TRBD2 (5 bases). This CDR3 contains 12 residues. Trimming took 5 bases from V and 10 from J, leaving 13 bases between them. Here the CDR3 reads CASSHPGGPQYF. DNA of the CDR3: TGTGCCAGCAGTCATCCCGGCGGGCCGCAGTATTTT.

This chain joins TRBV4-1 and TRBJ1-4; 7 positions match TRBD1. The V segment lost 5 bases and the J segment 0 bases; nucleotides outside the gene matches: 6. Germline assignment: CDR1 MGHRA and CDR2 YSYEKL. This CDR3 has 16 amino acids. In DNA form, the CDR3 reads TGCGCCAGCAGCTCGAGGACAGGTGCAACTAATGAAAAACTGTTTTTT. It encodes CASSSRTGATNEKLFF.

The chain employs TRBV28 and TRBJ1-1; D is unclear. Germline V gene lookup returns CDR1 MDHEN and CDR2 SYDVKM. The CDR3 is 15 amino acids. Trimming left V 3 bases short and J 5 bases short, with 16 bases between. The CDR3 DNA reads as TGTGCCAGCAGTTTGATGGAGGGAATGGGGACTGAAGCTTTCTTT. Its protein is CASSLMEGMGTEAFF.

This chain uses TRBV6-6 with TRBJ1-2; TRBD1 matches 10 bases. CDR1 and CDR2 (germline): MNHNY, SVGAGI (reference sequence). The CDR3 is 14 amino acids. Losses at the gene ends were 1 base for V and 6 bases for J; bases not matched to a gene: 2. The CDR3 nucleotides read TGTGCCAGCAGTTACTTGACAGGGGGCCATGGCTACACCTTC. As protein: CASSYLTGGHGYTF.

This chain uses TRBV6-6 with TRBJ2-1, with 15 positions matching TRBD2. V dropped 5 bases and J dropped 4; count of bases not matched to a gene: 9. CDR1 is MNHNY and CDR2 is SVGAGI in the germline V gene (reference sequence). This CDR3 comprises 18 residues. Written as DNA, the CDR3 is TGTGCCAGCAGTCACGGGACTAGCGGGAGGATGGGGTACAATGAGCAGTTCTTC. This encodes CASSHGTSGRMGYNEQFF.

J is TRBJ2-5 and V is TRBV18; the D gene is possibly TRBD2 (6 bases). Germline V gene sequence: CDR1 KGHSH, CDR2 LQKENI. V lost 2 bases, J lost 5 bases, and 18 bases lay in between. The CDR3 loop spans 16 amino acids. CDR3 loop: CASSPSRLPGGETQYF. The CDR3 nucleotides read TGTGCCAGCTCACCATCGCGACTCCCCGGAGGGGAGACCCAGTACTTC.

CDR3 sequence: CASSLVGGRGTQYF. The DNA for the CDR3 is TGTGCCAGCAGCTTAGTCGGGGGGAGGGGGACCCAGTACTTC. The chain carries TRBV7-8 and TRBJ2-5; TRBD2 matches 7 bases. Germline V gene sequence: CDR1 SGHVS, CDR2 FQNEAQ. Trimming took 1 base from V and 7 from J; bases not matched to a gene: 6. The CDR3 is 14 residues long.

The V gene is TRBV18, the J gene TRBJ1-2; TRBD1 might be the D (5 bases). Germline V gene data show CDR1 as KGHSH and CDR2 as LQKENI. Trimming took 3 bases from V and 6 from J, leaving 11 bases between them. The CDR3 sequence is 13 residues long. The CDR3 DNA sequence: TGTGCCAGCTCACCGGACAAGGCAAATGGCTACACCTTC. Translation: CASSPDKANGYTF.

The rearrangement uses TRBV9 and TRBJ2-4; 8 positions agree with TRBD1. V was clipped by 4 bases and J by 5 bases; unmatched bases: 11. The CDR3 length is 16 residues. CDR1 SGDLS and CDR2 YYNGEE come from the germline V gene. The CDR3 sequence is CASSTGQDPRQNIQYF. The DNA for the CDR3 is TGTGCCAGCAGCACGGGACAGGACCCGCGTCAAAACATTCAGTACTTC.